These 10 T cell receptor beta chains share one sample of origin, sequenced in a study of blood T cell repertoires in COVID-19. Here immunoSEQ multiplex PCR was the method, and the copy in TCRdb shows in-frame clones only, minus some. The sample includes roughly 110,000 clones, roughly nine tenths of them seen just once. Sequencing was done on a sample of peripheral blood. The source is a man aged 35 to 55 with acute or convalescent COVID-19.

The V and J genes are TRBV5-5 and TRBJ1-5; D is undetermined. CDR3 length: 15 amino acids. Per germline, CDR1 SGHKS and CDR2 YYEKEE (reference sequence). Trimming took off 3 bases at V and 2 bases at J, with 12 bases between the two ends. In DNA form, the CDR3 reads TGTGCCAGCAGCTCGGGAGGCTGGGGCAATCAGCCCCAGCATTTT. Translating it yields CASSSGGWGNQPQHF.

The chain links TRBV29-1 to TRBJ1-1; the D gene is possibly TRBD1 (6 bases). The germline CDR1 and CDR2 sequences are SQVTM and ANQGSEA. Between the trimmed V and J ends, which lost 7 bases and 0 bases, there was a span of 12 bases. The CDR3 length is 13 residues. CDR3 protein: CSGGQLMNTEAFF. The CDR3 coding sequence is TGCAGCGGGGGACAATTAATGAACACTGAAGCTTTCTTT.

The chain uses TRBV6-5 and TRBJ2-1, with 7 nucleotides matching TRBD2. The CDR3 spans 13 residues. Germline V gene lookup returns CDR1 MNHEY and CDR2 SVGAGI. V was clipped by 6 bases and J by 9 bases; unmatched bases: 8. CDR3 region: CASSRREGGEQFF. CDR3 nucleotide sequence: TGTGCCAGCAGCCGCAGGGAGGGTGGTGAGCAGTTCTTC.

The chain combines TRBV12-3 or TRBV12-4 with TRBJ2-7, with D tentatively TRBD1 (5 bases). The CDR3 length is 13 residues. The V end lost 6 bases, the J end lost 0 bases, and 9 bases lay between the germline ends. CDR3 sequence: CASSPDSSYEQYF. The CDR3 bases are TGTGCCAGCAGCCCCGACAGCTCCTACGAGCAGTACTTC.

The rearrangement joins TRBV9 to TRBJ2-1; TRBD2 agrees at 12 bases. The J segment lost 9 bases and the V segment lost 3 bases, leaving 7 bases of the junction unmatched. The germline CDR1 and CDR2 sequences are SGDLS and YYNGEE. The CDR3 sequence is 15 residues long. CDR3: CASSATSGRNGEQFF. The DNA for the CDR3 is TGTGCCAGCAGCGCGACTAGCGGGAGAAACGGTGAGCAGTTCTTC.

The CDR3 DNA follows: TGTGCCAGCAGCGTATCGGGCGGGGAGCTGTTTTTT. Amino acids: CASSVSGGELFF. The chain recombines TRBV9 with TRBJ2-2; no reliable D call. V was pared by 1 base and J by 7 bases, with 5 bases between. There are 12 residues in the CDR3. CDR1 is SGDLS and CDR2 is YYNGEE in the germline V gene.

The chain uses TRBV5-1 and TRBJ1-1, with D possibly TRBD1 on 6 matching bases. The CDR3 totals 13 residues. Trimming removed 0 bases from V and 6 bases from J, with 9 bases in between. The germline gives CDR1 SGHRS, CDR2 YFSETQ. CDR3 nucleotides: TGCGCCAGCAGCTTGGCCGGACAGCCTGAAGCTTTCTTT. Translated, it gives CASSLAGQPEAFF.

The chain has TRBV5-5 and TRBJ2-3, with 7 nucleotides matching TRBD1. The CDR3 is 15 residues long. V was clipped by 2 bases and J by 4 bases; unmatched bases: 7. Germline V gene sequence: CDR1 SGHKS, CDR2 YYEKEE (reference sequence). The DNA of the CDR3 is TGTGCCAGCAGCTTCCCGGGACAGAATTCAGATACGCAGTATTTT. Amino acids: CASSFPGQNSDTQYF.

This clone was picked up a small number of times. The chain joins TRBV12-5 to TRBJ1-5; D possibly corresponds to TRBD1 (6 bases). The CDR3 contains 15 residues. V lost 2 bases, J lost 6 bases, and 14 bases lay in between. CDR1 and CDR2 (germline): LGHNT, FRNRAP. The CDR3 protein is CASGLNQGRGQPQHF. The CDR3 bases are TGTGCTAGTGGTTTGAATCAGGGGAGAGGTCAGCCCCAGCATTTT.

This rearrangement joins TRBV6-5 to TRBJ1-5; 8 positions agree with TRBD1. CDR1 MNHEY and CDR2 SVGAGI come from the germline V gene. The V gene end was trimmed by 0 bases and the J gene end by 3 bases; junction bases not matched to a gene: 1. The CDR3 contains 15 residues. CDR3 sequence reads: CASSYSTGANQPQHF. CDR3 in DNA: TGTGCCAGCAGTTACTCGACAGGGGCCAATCAGCCCCAGCATTTT.